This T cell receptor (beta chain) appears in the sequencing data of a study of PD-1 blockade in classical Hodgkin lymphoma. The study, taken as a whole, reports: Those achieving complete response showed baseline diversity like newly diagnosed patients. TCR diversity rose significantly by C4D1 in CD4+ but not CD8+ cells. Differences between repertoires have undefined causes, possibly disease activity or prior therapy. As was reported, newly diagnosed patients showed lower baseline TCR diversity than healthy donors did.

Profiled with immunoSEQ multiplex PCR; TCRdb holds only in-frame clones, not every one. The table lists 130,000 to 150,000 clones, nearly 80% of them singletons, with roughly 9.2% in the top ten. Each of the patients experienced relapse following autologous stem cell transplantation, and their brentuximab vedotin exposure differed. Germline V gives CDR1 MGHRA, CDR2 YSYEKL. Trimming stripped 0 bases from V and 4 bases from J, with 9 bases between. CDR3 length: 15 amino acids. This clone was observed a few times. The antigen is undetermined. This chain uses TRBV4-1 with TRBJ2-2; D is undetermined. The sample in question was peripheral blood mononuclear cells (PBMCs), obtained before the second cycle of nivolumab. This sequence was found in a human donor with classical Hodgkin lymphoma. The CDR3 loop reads CASSQESVGTGELFF. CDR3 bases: TGCGCCAGCAGCCAAGAATCCGTCGGCACCGGGGAGCTGTTTTTT.